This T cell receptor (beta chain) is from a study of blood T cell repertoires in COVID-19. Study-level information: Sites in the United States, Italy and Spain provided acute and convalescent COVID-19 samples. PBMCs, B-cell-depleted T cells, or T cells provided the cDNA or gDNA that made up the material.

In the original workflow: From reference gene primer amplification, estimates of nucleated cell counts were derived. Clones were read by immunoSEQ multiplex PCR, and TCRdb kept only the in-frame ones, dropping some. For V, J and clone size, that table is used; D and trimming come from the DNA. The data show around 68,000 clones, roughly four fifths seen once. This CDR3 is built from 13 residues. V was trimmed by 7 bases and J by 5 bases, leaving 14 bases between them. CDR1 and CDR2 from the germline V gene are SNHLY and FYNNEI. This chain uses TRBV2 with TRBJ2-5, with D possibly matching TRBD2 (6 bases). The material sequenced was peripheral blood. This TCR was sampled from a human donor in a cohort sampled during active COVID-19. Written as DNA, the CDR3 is TGTGCCAGCATGCGGGGCTTAACGGAGACCCAGTACTTC. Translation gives CASMRGLTETQYF.